A single sample gave rise to the 17 T cell receptor beta chains below, sequenced in a study of T cell changes during pregnancy in multiple sclerosis. Assay: immunoSEQ multiplex PCR; the TCRdb copy retains only in-frame clones and omits some. Of around 45,000 clones in the sample, roughly nine tenths were seen once. The source was CD4+ T cells from peripheral blood mononuclear cells, collected before pregnancy. The receptors were gathered from a female donor with multiple sclerosis, enrolled in a pregnancy study.

V and J are TRBV7-3 and TRBJ2-3; D is unclear. The length of the CDR3 is 12 residues. Trimming shortened V by 5 bases and J by 3 bases, and 6 bases separated the two germline ends. Germline CDR1 and CDR2: SGHTA and FQGTGA. The CDR3 DNA is TGTGCCAGCAGCGCCGGGACAGATACGCAGTATTTT. Translation: CASSAGTDTQYF.

This chain joins TRBV6-1 and TRBJ2-7, with 9 bases identical to TRBD1. Germline values: CDR1 MNHNS, CDR2 SASEGT. The CDR3 runs to 13 residues. V shed 3 bases and J 6 bases; nucleotides not matched to a gene: 3. This CDR3 reads CASSEDRGGEQYF. The CDR3 DNA follows: TGTGCCAGCAGTGAGGACAGGGGTGGCGAGCAGTACTTC.

This clone was detected only a few times. This sequence joins TRBV10-3 and TRBJ1-4; D possibly corresponds to TRBD1 (6 bases). This CDR3 region has 14 residues. Between the trimmed V and J ends, which lost 11 bases and 0 bases, there was a span of 13 bases. Per the germline V gene, CDR1 is ENHRY and CDR2 is SYGVKD. CDR3 loop: CAVQAGATNEKLFF. The CDR3 DNA reads as TGTGCCGTACAAGCAGGGGCAACTAATGAAAAACTGTTTTTT.

J is TRBJ2-1 and V is TRBV27, with 10 nucleotides matching TRBD2. The CDR3 is made up of 18 amino acids. Unmatched junction bases numbered 20, after V lost 7 bases and J lost 8 bases. Germline CDR1 reads MNHEY; CDR2 reads SMNVEV (reference sequence). The CDR3 DNA reads as TGTGCCAGCACCTTCTACCTCCTGTCGGGACTAGCGATCGATGAGCAGTTCTTC. Its protein product is CASTFYLLSGLAIDEQFF.

In this sample, this clone turned up a few times. The rearrangement links TRBV7-3 to TRBJ2-1; TRBD1 aligns across 8 bases. CDR3 length equals 14 residues. Germline CDR1 SGHTA, CDR2 FQGTGA. The V gene end was trimmed by 4 bases and the J gene end by 7 bases; junction bases not matched to a gene: 6. CDR3 sequence (DNA): TGTGCCAGCAGCTCCCCGGGGACAGGAAATGAGCAGTTCTTC. Its translation: CASSSPGTGNEQFF.

The chain couples TRBV7-2 to TRBJ1-4, with D maybe TRBD1 (6 bases). Germline V gene sequence: CDR1 SGHTA, CDR2 FQGNSA. The CDR3 length is 14 residues. Trimming removed 5 bases at V and 8 bases at J, with 15 bases between. In DNA, the CDR3 is TGTGCCAGCAGCCAGACAGGTACCGGCGAAAAACTGTTTTTT. Its translation: CASSQTGTGEKLFF.

The genes are TRBV4-3 and TRBJ1-2, with a possible D match to TRBD1 (6 bases). Germline CDR1 and CDR2: LGHNA and YSLEER. The V and J ends lost 4 bases and 6 bases respectively, with 12 bases between them. The CDR3 sequence is 13 residues long. This chain's CDR3 is CASSRTDENGYTF. The CDR3 DNA reads TGCGCCAGCAGCCGGACAGACGAGAATGGCTACACCTTC.

This clone was observed a handful of times. The chain recombines TRBV4-2 with TRBJ1-6; no clear D gene. The ends were cut back, 2 bases at V and 15 bases at J, with 8 bases in the middle. The CDR3 has 11 amino acids. CDR1 and CDR2 (germline): LGHNA, YNFKEQ. The CDR3 DNA follows: TGTGCCAGCAGCCAAAATAATTTCCTCCACTTT. It translates to CASSQNNFLHF.

This clone has a single count. The rearrangement joins TRBV9 to TRBJ1-1; D unresolved. The germline CDR1 and CDR2 sequences are SGDLS and YYNGEE. The CDR3 covers 13 residues. V lost 4 bases and J 1 base, leaving 8 bases between the germline ends. The CDR3 coding sequence is TGTGCCAGCAGCTATGCCGGGAACACTGAAGCTTTCTTT. Its translation is CASSYAGNTEAFF.

This chain connects TRBV6-1 to TRBJ1-5, with TRBD1 matching over 7 bases. With 0 bases clipped from V and 1 base from J, the junction kept 9 bases outside the gene matches. The V gene's germline CDR1 is MNHNS and CDR2 SASEGT. The CDR3 contains 18 residues. The DNA for the CDR3 is TGTGCCAGCAGTGAAGCAGCAGGGGGAGGTTGGAGCAATCAGCCCCAGCATTTT. Encoded protein: CASSEAAGGGWSNQPQHF.

The V call is TRBV6-5, the J call TRBJ1-1, with TRBD1 matching 9 bases. V shed 6 bases and J 3 bases; nucleotides not matched to a gene: 8. The CDR3 length is 15 residues. Per germline, CDR1 MNHEY and CDR2 SVGAGI. CDR3 protein: CASSSQGARDTEAFF. The CDR3 region has the DNA TGTGCCAGCAGCTCACAGGGGGCGCGGGACACTGAAGCTTTCTTT.

V and J are TRBV11-2 and TRBJ2-7, with TRBD1 matching 8 bases. V dropped 4 bases and J dropped 2; count of bases not matched to a gene: 10. CDR3 size: 16 residues. Per germline, CDR1 SGHAT and CDR2 FQNNGV. The CDR3 loop is CASSSPGQGATYEQYF. In DNA form, the CDR3 reads TGTGCCAGCAGCTCTCCAGGACAGGGCGCTACCTACGAGCAGTACTTC. The full variable domain, rest sourced from reference TRBV11-2 and TRBJ2-7, is EAGVAQSPRYKIIEKRQSVAFWCNPISGHATLYWYQQILGQGPKLLIQFQNNGVVDDSQLPKDRFSAERLKGVDSTLKIQPAKLEDSAVYLCASSSPGQGATYEQYFGPGTRLTVT.

The CDR3 nucleotides are TGTGCCAGCAGTCGACAGGGCGCGAACACCGGGGAGCTGTTTTTT. Its protein product is CASSRQGANTGELFF. The rearrangement links TRBV6-4 to TRBJ2-2, with 7 bases fitting TRBD1. CDR1 MRHNA and CDR2 SNTAGT come from the germline V gene. The CDR3 length is 15 residues. The trim removed 5 bases at V and 0 bases at J, leaving 3 bases unmatched.

This chain joins TRBV30 and TRBJ1-3; D is perhaps TRBD1 (5 bases). Germline V gene lookup returns CDR1 GTSNPN and CDR2 SVGIG (reference sequence). This CDR3 comprises 15 residues. With 0 bases removed from V and 2 bases from J, the gap between germline ends came to 11 bases. CDR3 nucleotides: TGTGCCTGGAGTGTACGGAGGGGCGCTGGAAACACCATATATTTT. This gives the protein CAWSVRRGAGNTIYF.

This chain connects TRBV29-1 to TRBJ1-2, with D hard to call. The germline V gene has CDR1 SQVTM and CDR2 ANQGSEA. The CDR3 is made up of 11 amino acids. V lost 3 bases and J 3 bases, leaving 5 bases between the germline ends. CDR3 loop: CSVDGDYGYTF. The CDR3 DNA is TGCAGCGTTGACGGGGACTATGGCTACACCTTC.

In DNA form, the CDR3 reads TGTGCCAGCAGCTATTTCACGACAGGGCAGGGTCAGCCCCAGCATTTT. As protein: CASSYFTTGQGQPQHF. The chain carries TRBV7-8 and TRBJ1-5; TRBD1 matches 7 bases. Germline CDR1 and CDR2: SGHVS and FQNEAQ. J was trimmed by 6 bases and V by 4 bases; bases with no gene match: 12. This CDR3 has 16 amino acids.

The V call is TRBV7-9, the J call TRBJ1-6; maybe TRBD1 (5 bases). Germline CDR1 SEHNR, CDR2 FQNEAQ (reference sequence). The V gene lost 4 bases and the J gene lost 7 bases, with 20 bases spanning the gap. The CDR3 is 17 amino acids. DNA for the CDR3: TGTGCCAGCAGCTCACTTTTTCAACCGACAGCAAATTCACCCCTCCACTTT. This translates into CASSSLFQPTANSPLHF. Full variable domain (rest looked up from reference TRBV7-9 and TRBJ1-6): DTGVSQNPRHKITKRGQNVTFRCDPISEHNRLYWYRQTLGQGPEFLTYFQNEAQLEKSRLLSDRFSAERPKGSFSTLEIQRTEQGDSAMYLCASSSLFQPTANSPLHFGNGTRLTVT.